The rows below give T cell receptor beta chains drawn from one sample of a study of T cells in Graves' hyperthyroidism and ophthalmopathy. TCRdb reprocessed the multiplex PCR reads with MiXCR, giving one entry per CDR3 protein. The sample contains around 300,000 distinct CDR3 sequences, 14% of which appear only once. The sequenced sample was blood. These receptors were collected from a woman in her thirties with Graves' hyperthyroidism. Both conserved end residues are part of each CDR3. A D gene is named only where the DNA matches it firmly. Not all rows give a size; the values are once, few, many and, for expanded clones, a class.

clone_size	d_call	v_call	j_call	cdr3_nt	cdr3_aa
.	.	TRBV3-1	TRBJ2-4	TGTGCCAGCAGCTATCGTGGGGAAGCCAAAAACATTCAGTACTTC	CASSYRGEAKNIQYF
many	TRBD2	TRBV2	TRBJ2-7	TGTGCCAGCAGGACAGACGGACTAGCGGGAGGTAAATCCTACGAGCAGTACTTC	CASRTDGLAGGKSYEQYF
once	TRBD2	TRBV18	TRBJ2-1	TGTGCCAGCTCACCCCGGACTAGCGATTTAGGGGAGCAGTTCTTC	CASSPRTSDLGEQFF
few	TRBD1	TRBV7-2	TRBJ2-7	TGTGCCAGCAGTTCACAACCGGGACAGGGCCAGCACGAGCAGTACTTC	CASSSQPGQGQHEQYF
many	.	TRBV25-1	TRBJ2-1	TGTGCCAGCAGTGGCTCCCTTTTGGGCAATGAGCAGTTCTTC	CASSGSLLGNEQFF
.	.	TRBV7-2	TRBJ1-5	TGTGCCAGCAGCTTGGACGCCGCGAATCAGCCCCAGCATTTT	CASSLDAANQPQHF
few	.	TRBV27	TRBJ2-7	TGTGCCAGCGGACTCGGTTACGAGCAGTACTTC	CASGLGYEQYF
few	.	TRBV24-1	TRBJ2-6	TGTGCCACCAGCCAGGCTGGGCGCAACGTCCTGACTTTC	CATSQAGRNVLTF
many	.	TRBV3-1	TRBJ2-7	TGTGCCAGCAGCCAAGGTCCAGCCCGAATTGAGCAGTACTTC	CASSQGPARIEQYF
once	.	TRBV18	TRBJ2-1	TGTGCCAGCTCACTATCGGGACTCTACAATGAGCAGTTCTTC	CASSLSGLYNEQFF
.	TRBD2	TRBV20-1	TRBJ2-1	TGCAGTGCGACAATAGCGGGATTAAACAATGAGCAGTTCTTC	CSATIAGLNNEQFF
few	.	TRBV24-1	TRBJ2-5	TGTGCCACCAGTGACGGCGCCCACGGGGAGACCCAGTACTTC	CATSDGAHGETQYF
many	.	TRBV28	TRBJ2-2	TGTGCCAGCAGTTTGAGTTCCACCGGGGAGCTGTTTTTT	CASSLSSTGELFF
few	TRBD2	TRBV2	TRBJ2-1	TGTGCCAGTGGGCCCGGGAGGGCCTGGGACAATGAGCAGTTCTTC	CASGPGRAWDNEQFF
.	.	TRBV7-9	TRBJ1-4	TGTGCCACCAGCCGCAAGGGGGGCACTAATGAAAAACTGTTTTTT	CATSRKGGTNEKLFF
.	.	TRBV18	TRBJ2-7	TGTGCCAGCTCACCAAGTGCAGGCCCGGCCGAGCAGTACTTC	CASSPSAGPAEQYF
few	TRBD1	TRBV24-1	TRBJ2-4	TGTGCCACAGGACAGGGGAACATTCAGTACTTC	CATGQGNIQYF
.	.	TRBV3-1	TRBJ2-6	TGTGCCAGCAGCCACGCTGAGGGGTGGAACTCTGGGGCCAACGTCCTGACTTTC	CASSHAEGWNSGANVLTF
many	TRBD1	TRBV12-3/TRBV12-4	TRBJ2-2	TGTGCCAGCAGTTTAGGGGGACAGGGTTACACCGGGGAGCTGTTTTTT	CASSLGGQGYTGELFF
many	.	TRBV20-1	TRBJ2-2	TGCAGTGCGGCTAGCGTCACCGGGGAGCTGTTTTTT	CSAASVTGELFF
many	TRBD2	TRBV20-1	TRBJ2-3	TGCAGTGCTCTGGGACTAGCGGGGACAGATACGCAGTATTTT	CSALGLAGTDTQYF
many	TRBD2	TRBV7-8	TRBJ2-2	TGTGCCAGCAGCCCAATCGGACTAGCGGGAAAGGCGAACACCGGGGAGCTGTTTTTT	CASSPIGLAGKANTGELFF
many	.	TRBV28	TRBJ1-1	TGTGCCAGCAGTTTGGCAGATGAAGCTTTCTTT	CASSLADEAFF
many	.	TRBV29-1	TRBJ1-1	TGCAGCCCACCGGAACTCTTGAACACTGAAGCTTTCTTT	CSPPELLNTEAFF
few	.	TRBV2	TRBJ2-2	TGTGCCAGCAGTTACGTCCGGGTCCTGAACACCGGGGAGCTGTTTTTT	CASSYVRVLNTGELFF
many	TRBD2	TRBV14	TRBJ2-7	TGTGCCAGCAGCCCTTGGGGGGGGGACTCACGGGCCTACGAGCAGTACTTC	CASSPWGGDSRAYEQYF
.	.	TRBV29-1	TRBJ1-1	TGCAGCGTTGCAAAGGGTAACGGGGGTTCGGGAGCTAAAGCTTTCTTT	CSVAKGNGGSGAKAFF
few	.	TRBV14	TRBJ2-7	TGTGCCAGCAGCCCTTGGGGGGTACCCTACGAGCAGTACTTC	CASSPWGVPYEQYF
.	.	TRBV7-9	TRBJ1-2	TGTGCCAGCAGCCGAGGACCCCCGGGGAACTATGGCTACACCTTC	CASSRGPPGNYGYTF
many	.	TRBV27	TRBJ2-3	TGTGCCAGCAGTTTATACAGGGCCTATACGCAGTATTTT	CASSLYRAYTQYF
few	.	TRBV20-1	TRBJ2-7	TGCAGTGCCATGATAGCGGAAGAGAGCTCCTACGAGCAGTACTTC	CSAMIAEESSYEQYF
many	.	TRBV28	TRBJ2-1	TGTGCCAGCAGGGGGGTGATGAGCTCCTACAATGAGCAGTTCTTC	CASRGVMSSYNEQFF
.	.	TRBV9	TRBJ1-3	TGTGCCAGCAGCAGGGTAACTGGAAACACCATATATTTT	CASSRVTGNTIYF
few	.	TRBV11-1	TRBJ2-7	TGTGCCAGCAGCTTAAGGAGGGAGGCTTCTGGAGAGCAGTACTTC	CASSLRREASGEQYF
.	.	TRBV4-2	TRBJ2-1	TGTGCCAGCAGCCAAGAACCGGGACTTACCTACAATGAGCAGTTCTTC	CASSQEPGLTYNEQFF
once	.	TRBV5-4	TRBJ1-1	TGTGCCAGCAGCCGGGAAGGGGCGAACACTGAAGCTTTCTTT	CASSREGANTEAFF
.	.	TRBV7-3	TRBJ2-1	TGTGCCAGCAGCCTGGTTGCGCCATACGAGCAGTTCTTC	CASSLVAPYEQFF
many	.	TRBV7-2	TRBJ2-3	TGTGCCAGCAGCTTAGTGGCCCTAGGTGGTGTCGATACGCAGTATTTT	CASSLVALGGVDTQYF
many	.	TRBV5-6	TRBJ2-1	TGTGCCAGCAGCTTGGCCGCGGGGGAGCAGTTCTTC	CASSLAAGEQFF
.	TRBD2	TRBV7-3	TRBJ2-3	TGTGCCAGCAGCCTAAGCCGAGGACTAGCGGGGGTGACAGATACGCAGTATTTT	CASSLSRGLAGVTDTQYF
few	TRBD2	TRBV29-1	TRBJ2-1	TGCAGCGCCGGTACCGGGACTAGCGCTTACAATGAGCAGTTCTTC	CSAGTGTSAYNEQFF
many	TRBD2	TRBV11-1	TRBJ2-5	TGTGCCAGCAGCGGAGGATCAGCGGGACAAGAGACCCAGTACTTC	CASSGGSAGQETQYF